The rows below give T cell receptor beta chains drawn from one sample of a study of control samples from healthy donors and cancer patients. TCRdb's table, derived via immunoSEQ multiplex PCR, lists solely in-frame clones and lacks some. The repertoire holds some 79,000 clones, with less than 90% as singletons. The sequenced material came from blood. The receptors were sampled from a woman aged 45-65 years in good health. Both conserved end residues are part of each CDR3. D genes are given only for firm matches. Clone sizes are given selectively: once, few, many, or a class where the clone is expanded.

clone size	V gene	D gene	J gene	CDR3 protein	CDR3 DNA
.	TRBV3-1/TRBV3-2	.	TRBJ2-2	CASSQDLGPMPNTGELFF	TGTGCCAGCAGCCAAGATCTCGGCCCAATGCCGAACACCGGGGAGCTGTTTTTT
.	TRBV5-4	.	TRBJ2-1	CASTTTSYNEQFF	TGTGCCAGCACCACTACTTCATACAATGAGCAGTTCTTC
few	TRBV10-3	.	TRBJ2-5	CAISDGKETQYF	TGTGCCATCAGTGACGGTAAAGAGACCCAGTACTTC
.	TRBV19	.	TRBJ2-3	CASSIGRNTDTQYF	TGTGCCAGTAGTATTGGCCGCAACACAGATACGCAGTATTTT
once	TRBV10-3	.	TRBJ2-1	CAITPREGSSYNEQFF	TGTGCCATCACCCCCCGGGAAGGGAGCTCCTACAATGAGCAGTTCTTC
.	TRBV3-1/TRBV3-2	TRBD2	TRBJ2-7	CASSQLTSGRSYEQYF	TGTGCCAGCAGCCAACTGACTAGCGGGAGGTCCTACGAGCAGTACTTC
.	TRBV4-1	TRBD2	TRBJ2-2	CASSPSGSGTGELFF	TGCGCCAGCAGCCCAAGCGGGAGTGGCACCGGGGAGCTGTTTTTT
.	TRBV6-5	.	TRBJ2-1	CASSYGRPPAQQFF	TGTGCCAGCAGTTACGGGAGACCCCCGGCCCAGCAGTTCTTC
.	TRBV9	.	TRBJ2-1	CASSVDRGSYNEQFF	TGTGCCAGCAGCGTAGATAGAGGCTCCTACAATGAGCAGTTCTTC
.	TRBV10-3	TRBD1	TRBJ1-5	CAISESTGGRQPQHF	TGTGCCATCAGTGAGTCGACAGGGGGAAGACAGCCCCAGCATTTT
.	TRBV6-5	TRBD1	TRBJ1-2	CASRPGTGGYGYTF	TGTGCCAGCAGGCCCGGGACAGGGGGCTATGGCTACACCTTC
.	TRBV5-4	TRBD1	TRBJ1-4	CASSRTGGGATNEKLFF	TGTGCCAGCAGCAGGACAGGGGGAGGCGCAACTAATGAAAAACTGTTTTTT